This TCR beta chain was sequenced during a study of blood T cells in healthy people across ages. Sample-barcoded 5' priming and a J-beta primer mix drove a second PCR of roughly 7 to 11 cycles. TCRdb independently ran MiXCR on the 5' RACE reads; one entry per CDR3 protein. In the table there are about 1,400,000 distinct CDR3 sequences, approximately 38% of which are singletons. CDR3 length: 17 amino acids. Trimming took 3 bases from V and 0 from J; bases not matched to a gene: 8. Per germline, CDR1 DFQATT and CDR2 SNEGSKA (reference sequence). The sequence derives from a woman younger than 35 in good health. The chain links TRBV20-1 to TRBJ2-6, with 7 bases aligning to TRBD1. Material for sequencing was blood. In DNA form, the CDR3 reads TGCAGTGCTAGTCGGGACAGCTTATTCTCTGGGGCCAACGTCCTGACTTTC. Translation: CSASRDSLFSGANVLTF.